This entry lists 5 T cell receptor beta chains sequenced from one sample in a study of blood T cell repertoires in COVID-19. Measured with immunoSEQ multiplex PCR; TCRdb has only the in-frame clones, and not every one. The sample gives hundreds of thousands of clones, 80% to 85% of which show up once; less than 7% is in the top ten. Material for sequencing was PBMCs or T cells enriched from blood (not recorded which). The receptors were gathered from a woman in her forties who had recovered from COVID-19.

The chain is built from TRBV10-3 and TRBJ2-3, with D maybe TRBD2 (5 bases). Germline loops: CDR1 ENHRY, CDR2 SYGVKD. The V end was cut by 6 bases, the J end by 2 bases, with 9 bases between. CDR3 length equals 13 residues. CDR3: CAISKAVTDTQYF. In nucleotides, the CDR3 is TGTGCCATCAGCAAAGCGGTCACAGATACGCAGTATTTT.

This clone came up a few times. This chain links TRBV7-2 with TRBJ1-1, with 9 bases that match TRBD1. Germline V gene data show CDR1 as SGHTA and CDR2 as FQGNSA. The CDR3 contains 13 residues. V gave up 4 bases and J gave up 8 bases; unmatched junction bases: 5. The DNA of the CDR3 is TGTGCCAGCAGCTGGGACAGGGTCGGGGAAGCTTTCTTT. This sequence encodes CASSWDRVGEAFF.

V usage is TRBV18 and J usage is TRBJ1-5; tentative D call: TRBD1 (6 bases). This CDR3 contains 15 residues. Trimming shortened V by 5 bases and J by 7 bases, and 18 bases separated the two germline ends. The V gene's germline CDR1 is KGHSH and CDR2 LQKENI. This CDR3 is CASSRDMTPGQPQHF. CDR3 nucleotide sequence: TGTGCCAGCTCAAGGGACATGACCCCGGGGCAGCCCCAGCATTTT.

This clone is a singleton in its sample. CDR3 sequence: CASILAGGLGRETQYF. The CDR3, as DNA: TGTGCCAGCATACTAGCGGGAGGACTGGGTCGGGAGACCCAGTACTTC. The chain is built from TRBV5-5 and TRBJ2-5; TRBD2 matches at 12 bases. The CDR3 loop spans 16 amino acids. V lost 6 bases to trimming and J lost 5 bases; unmatched junction nucleotides: 11. CDR1 is SGHKS, CDR2 YYEKEE, per germline (reference sequence).

The J gene is TRBJ2-1, the V gene TRBV21-1; the table's D call, TRBD2, was not checked against the DNA. TRBV21-1 counts as a pseudogene. The CDR3 loop spans 17 amino acids. The CDR3 sequence: CASIEHLTSGRINEQFF. CDR3 sequence (DNA): TGTGCCAGCATCGAACACTTAACTAGCGGGAGAATTAATGAGCAGTTCTTC.